Below are 14 T cell receptor beta chains sequenced from a single sample in a study of shared clonotypes between healthy human individuals. Data came from immunoSEQ multiplex PCR; TCRdb stores just in-frame clones and leaves some out. The sample includes approximately 2.5 million clones, 90% to 95% of them seen just once. Sequenced: naive CD4+ T cells sorted from blood. The subset: CD45RA+ positively selected. The source is a man younger than 35 in good health.

The gene calls are TRBV28 and TRBJ1-3; D is ambiguous. Trimming removed 3 bases from V and 2 bases from J, with 17 bases in between. The CDR3 totals 17 residues. Germline values: CDR1 MDHEN, CDR2 SYDVKM. The CDR3 reads CASSFWTTRVTGNTIYF. The CDR3 DNA reads TGTGCCAGCAGTTTCTGGACGACAAGGGTGACTGGAAACACCATATATTTT.

This chain links TRBV25-1 with TRBJ2-7, with D perhaps TRBD1 (5 bases). This CDR3 comprises 13 residues. Trimming stripped 5 bases from V and 3 bases from J, with 11 bases between. The germline CDR1 and CDR2 sequences are MGHDK and SYGVNS. The CDR3 here is CASSSWGVYEQYF. The CDR3 DNA is TGTGCCAGCAGTTCCTGGGGCGTCTACGAGCAGTACTTC.

V and J are TRBV19 and TRBJ2-7; 7 bases are a match to TRBD1. After removal of 6 bases from V and 2 bases from J, the junction contained 7 bases not matched to a gene. Germline-derived CDR1 and CDR2 are LNHDA and SQIVND (reference sequence). This CDR3 spans 14 amino acids. CDR3 in amino acids: CASSSVDRAYEQYF. CDR3 DNA sequence: TGTGCCAGTAGCTCGGTAGACAGGGCCTACGAGCAGTACTTC.

This chain uses TRBV7-2 with TRBJ2-5; TRBD2 agrees at 9 bases. The CDR3 runs to 16 residues. The germline V gene has CDR1 SGHTA and CDR2 FQGNSA. V shed 4 bases, J shed 5 bases, and the junction held 11 bases outside the gene matches. The CDR3, as DNA: TGTGCCAGCAGCTCGGGACTAGCCCTACAAGCTGAGACCCAGTACTTC. Translation gives CASSSGLALQAETQYF.

The rearrangement uses TRBV27 and TRBJ2-7; TRBD2 matches 8 bases. The CDR3 runs to 15 residues. Trimming at V came to 4 bases and at J to 4 bases, leaving 9 bases not matched to a gene. Germline-derived CDR1 and CDR2 are MNHEY and SMNVEV (reference sequence). The CDR3 coding sequence is TGTGCCAGCAGTTCCCCGGCTAGCGGGCGATACGAGCAGTACTTC. Its translation: CASSSPASGRYEQYF.

Note on this clone: This specimen includes other DNA sequences encoding the same CDR3. The V call is TRBV6-5, the J call TRBJ2-5, with D hard to call. The CDR3 length is 12 residues. V lost 2 bases to trimming and J lost 4 bases, with 5 bases between them. Looked up from germline, CDR1 is MNHEY and CDR2 is SVGAGI. The CDR3 region has the DNA TGTGCCAGCAGTTACCCTCGAGAGACCCAGTACTTC. Its protein product is CASSYPRETQYF.

The rearrangement uses TRBV28 and TRBJ1-4; possible D gene TRBD1, 6 bases. Trimming took off 6 bases at V and 8 bases at J, with 16 bases between the two ends. The germline V gene encodes CDR1 MDHEN and CDR2 SYDVKM. The CDR3 has 14 amino acids. The CDR3, as DNA: TGTGCCAGCAGAGGGACACCTCAGAGGGAAAAACTGTTTTTT. Translating it yields CASRGTPQREKLFF.

The chain is built from TRBV5-4 and TRBJ1-4; D gene uncertain. Trimming pared 4 bases from V and 12 bases from J, leaving 19 bases between. The length of the CDR3 is 14 residues. In germline, CDR1 is SGHNT, CDR2 YYREEE (reference sequence). In DNA form, the CDR3 reads TGTGCCAGCAGCCCCGGAGGAAAAAATGAGGAACTGTTTTTT. It yields the protein CASSPGGKNEELFF. Combining the CDR3 with reference TRBV5-4 and TRBJ1-4 gives the whole variable domain ETGVTQSPTHLIKTRGQQVTLRCSSQSGHNTVSWYQQALGQGPQFIFQYYREEENGRGNFPPRFSGLQFPNYSSELNVNALELDDSALYLCASSPGGKNEELFFGSGTQLSVL.

On this clone: This sample also contains other DNA sequences that code for the same CDR3. The chain links TRBV18 to TRBJ2-2, with a weak D call TRBD2 (6 bases). This CDR3 is 13 amino acids long. Germline V gene lookup returns CDR1 KGHSH and CDR2 LQKENI. V lost 6 bases and J 5 bases, leaving 10 bases between the germline ends. As DNA, the CDR3 is TGTGCCAGCTCCCCTCGGGGGACCGGGGAGCTGTTTTTT. Protein sequence: CASSPRGTGELFF.

V usage is TRBV6-5 and J usage is TRBJ2-1; D unresolved. The ends were cut back, 7 bases at V and 4 bases at J, with 8 bases in the middle. Germline V lookup: CDR1 MNHEY, CDR2 SVGAGI. The CDR3 runs 12 residues. Here the CDR3 reads CASKTIYNEQFF. CDR3 DNA: TGTGCCAGCAAGACGATTTACAATGAGCAGTTCTTC.

V and J are TRBV2 and TRBJ1-1; D possibly corresponds to TRBD1 (5 bases). The CDR3 contains 11 residues. The germline V gene encodes CDR1 SNHLY and CDR2 FYNNEI. The V and J ends lost 8 bases and 8 bases respectively, with 12 bases between them. The CDR3 loop reads CASQGDVEAFF. As DNA, the CDR3 is TGTGCCAGCCAGGGAGACGTCGAAGCTTTCTTT.

As regards this clone: The same CDR3 is also encoded by other DNA sequences in this sample. CDR3 in DNA: TGTGCCTGGAGTGTACGTGCCGGGGAGCTGTTTTTT. The encoded protein is CAWSVRAGELFF. The chain recombines TRBV30 with TRBJ2-2, with D unresolved. CDR1 GTSNPN and CDR2 SVGIG come from the germline V gene (reference sequence). The CDR3 spans 12 residues. V dropped 0 bases and J dropped 6 bases, with 5 bases sitting between them.

The V gene is TRBV6-5, the J gene TRBJ2-3; TRBD2 aligns across 8 bases. The trim removed 8 bases at V and 3 bases at J, leaving 4 bases unmatched. The CDR3 loop spans 13 amino acids. Germline CDR1 is MNHEY and CDR2 is SVGAGI. Here the CDR3 reads CASVPGGTDTQYF. CDR3 DNA: TGTGCCAGCGTACCGGGAGGGACAGATACGCAGTATTTT.

The rearrangement links TRBV2 to TRBJ1-6; 8 bases are shared with TRBD1. Trimming cost V 7 bases and J 11 bases; bases outside gene matches: 4. The CDR3 runs 12 residues. Germline values: CDR1 SNHLY, CDR2 FYNNEI. In DNA form, the CDR3 reads TGTGCCAGCATCCAGGGGGCGACACCCCTCCACTTT. It codes for CASIQGATPLHF.